The following is a T cell receptor (beta chain) sequence with its context. The antigen is undetermined. Sequencing targeted expressed TCRB transcripts, as all isolated RNA had been reverse transcribed. Some clones are missing from TCRdb's copy, which holds only in-frame ones; the method was immunoSEQ multiplex PCR. The data show roughly 450,000 clones, 9.5% to 12% seen once. This sample was taken from a study of beta chain features in type 1 diabetes. Study-level points and caveats: At VDJ recombination sites, type 1 diabetes patients had fewer insertions and more deleted nucleotides.

The V end lost 5 bases, the J end lost 8 bases, and 12 bases lay between the germline ends. Germline V gives CDR1 SEHNR, CDR2 FQNEAQ (reference sequence). The CDR3 runs 13 residues. Sequencing was carried out using naive CD4+ T cells from blood. The rearrangement joins TRBV7-9 to TRBJ2-2, with a weak D call TRBD1 (6 bases). The TCR was taken from a woman aged 18 to 35 in good health. The CDR3 DNA reads TGTGCCAGCAGCCCTCGAGGGGGAGGGGAGCTGTTTTTT. Its protein is CASSPRGGGELFF.